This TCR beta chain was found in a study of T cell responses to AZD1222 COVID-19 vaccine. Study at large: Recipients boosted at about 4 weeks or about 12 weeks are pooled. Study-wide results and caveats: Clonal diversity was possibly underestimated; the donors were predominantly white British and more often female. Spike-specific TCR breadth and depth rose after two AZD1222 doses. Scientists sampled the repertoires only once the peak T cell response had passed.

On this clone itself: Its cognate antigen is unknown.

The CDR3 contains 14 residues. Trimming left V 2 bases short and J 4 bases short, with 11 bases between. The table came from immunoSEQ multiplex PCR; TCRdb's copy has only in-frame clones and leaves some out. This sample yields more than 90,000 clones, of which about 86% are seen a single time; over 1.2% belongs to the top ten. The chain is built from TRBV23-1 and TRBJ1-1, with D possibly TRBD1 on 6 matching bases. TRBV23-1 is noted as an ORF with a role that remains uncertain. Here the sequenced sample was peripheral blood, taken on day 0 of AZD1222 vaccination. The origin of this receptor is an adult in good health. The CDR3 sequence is CASSQRTGRTEAFF. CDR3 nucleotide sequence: TGCGCCAGCAGTCAACGTACAGGGCGCACTGAAGCTTTCTTT.